The rows below give T cell receptor beta chains drawn from one sample of a study. Profiling relied on immunoSEQ multiplex PCR, and the TCRdb table lists in-frame clones only, not all of them. The data hold about 68,000 clones, with around 93% observed a single time. The sequencing sample was made of PBMCs. The receptor set was obtained from a man aged 35 to 55 with rheumatoid arthritis. Each CDR3 is given with its conserved first and last residue. D genes are given only for firm matches. Only some rows state a clone size, as once, few, many or a class for expanded clones.

cdr3_aa	cdr3_nt	clone_size	v_call	d_call	j_call
CASSQGLAAYNEQFF	TGTGCCAGCAGCCAGGGACTAGCCGCCTACAATGAGCAGTTCTTC	.	TRBV11-3	TRBD2	TRBJ2-1
CASSETGERGYTF	TGCGCCAGCAGTGAAACAGGGGAGCGTGGCTACACCTTC	.	TRBV10-1	TRBD1	TRBJ1-2
CASSLLAQGLNEQFF	TGTGCCAGCAGCTTATTGGCGCAGGGGCTAAATGAGCAGTTCTTC	.	TRBV11-2	.	TRBJ2-1
CASSRDFYNEQFF	TGTGCCAGTAGTAGGGACTTCTACAATGAGCAGTTCTTC	.	TRBV19	.	TRBJ2-1
CASSHGTGNTGELFF	TGCGCCAGCAGCCACGGGACAGGGAACACCGGGGAGCTGTTTTTT	.	TRBV5-1	TRBD1	TRBJ2-2
CSARDRGYGYTF	TGCAGCGCTCGGGACAGGGGATATGGCTACACCTTC	.	TRBV29-1	TRBD1	TRBJ1-2
CAISESGGANTEAFF	TGTGCCATCAGTGAGTCGGGGGGGGCGAACACTGAAGCTTTCTTT	.	TRBV10-3	.	TRBJ1-1
CASSIRPGVLNTEAFF	TGTGCCAGTAGTATACGCCCAGGCGTCCTGAACACTGAAGCTTTCTTT	.	TRBV19	.	TRBJ1-1
CASSYRDGYGYTF	TGTGCCAGCAGTTACAGGGACGGCTATGGCTACACCTTC	.	TRBV6-6	.	TRBJ1-2
CATSRAGASYEQYF	TGTGCCACCAGCCGAGCGGGAGCCTCCTACGAGCAGTACTTC	.	TRBV24-1	TRBD2	TRBJ2-7
CASSYSRGSGNRWGTDTQYF	TGTGCCAGCAGCTATAGCCGAGGTAGCGGGAATCGTTGGGGCACAGATACGCAGTATTTT	.	TRBV28	TRBD2	TRBJ2-3
CASSSNSIGQSSGNTIYF	TGTGCCAGCAGCTCAAACTCGATTGGACAGAGCTCTGGAAACACCATATATTTT	.	TRBV7-9	.	TRBJ1-3
CASSQGQGREKLFF	TGTGCCAGCAGCCAAGGACAGGGACGGGAAAAACTGTTTTTT	.	TRBV14	TRBD1	TRBJ1-4
CASSPPLSPTGNTIYF	TGTGCCAGCTCACCACCGCTCTCTCCTACGGGAAACACCATATATTTT	.	TRBV18	.	TRBJ1-3
CASSPLGQNYGYTF	TGTGCCAGCAGCCCTTTGGGACAGAACTATGGCTACACCTTC	.	TRBV4-2	TRBD1	TRBJ1-2
CASSPGANYGYTF	TGTGCCAGCTCACCCGGGGCTAACTATGGCTACACCTTC	.	TRBV18	.	TRBJ1-2
CASSLSGDQPQHF	TGTGCCAGCAGTTTATCGGGAGATCAGCCCCAGCATTTT	few	TRBV27	.	TRBJ1-5
CASSQSRTGSITGELFF	TGCGCCAGCAGCCAAAGTCGGACAGGGTCGATCACCGGGGAGCTGTTTTTT	once	TRBV4-1	TRBD1	TRBJ2-2
CAWSYGDRGRSTEAFF	TGTGCCTGGAGTTACGGAGACAGGGGGCGTTCAACTGAAGCTTTCTTT	.	TRBV30	TRBD1	TRBJ1-1
CASSRYRGQNTGELFF	TGTGCCAGCAGCCGTTACAGGGGACAGAACACCGGGGAGCTGTTTTTT	.	TRBV7-2	TRBD1	TRBJ2-2
CASKGGAEGTDTQYF	TGTGCCAGCAAGGGAGGCGCAGAGGGCACAGATACGCAGTATTTT	.	TRBV28	.	TRBJ2-3
CATSTLDRDNSPLHF	TGTGCCACCAGCACGCTGGACAGGGATAATTCACCCCTCCACTTT	once	TRBV15	TRBD1	TRBJ1-6
CASSLYGLPEQYF	TGTGCCAGCAGTTTATATGGACTGCCGGAGCAGTACTTC	.	TRBV27	.	TRBJ2-7
CSVLTGNEQYF	TGCAGCGTGCTTACAGGGAACGAGCAGTACTTC	.	TRBV29-1	.	TRBJ2-7
CASIPGTGAGKLFF	TGTGCCAGCATCCCCGGGACAGGGGCGGGAAAACTGTTTTTT	.	TRBV2	TRBD1	TRBJ1-4
CASSPGLPANYGYTF	TGTGCCAGCAGTCCGGGACTCCCAGCTAACTATGGCTACACCTTC	.	TRBV6-4	.	TRBJ1-2
CASSRGAESNQPQHF	TGTGCCAGCAGCCGGGGGGCTGAGAGCAATCAGCCCCAGCATTTT	few	TRBV11-2	.	TRBJ1-5
CASSPDSGGSSYEQYF	TGCGCCAGCAGCCCCGACTCGGGCGGGAGCTCCTACGAGCAGTACTTC	once	TRBV4-3	TRBD2	TRBJ2-7
CASRGRSNQPQHF	TGTGCCAGCAGGGGGAGGAGCAATCAGCCCCAGCATTTT	.	TRBV2	.	TRBJ1-5